One T cell receptor (beta chain) is described in this entry. In the original processing: Amplification with reference gene primers provided the estimates of nucleated cell counts. The protocol was immunoSEQ multiplex PCR, while the TCRdb copy is restricted to in-frame clones and leaves out a portion. That table furnishes V, J and clone size, whereas the DNA furnished D and trimming. The sample has 200,000 to 250,000 clones, more than 80% seen once. These data belong to a study of blood T cell repertoires in COVID-19. Study-level background: The United States, Italy and Spain provided the acute and convalescent COVID-19 samples. The cDNA or gDNA used as material had been derived from T cells, B-cell-depleted T cells, or PBMCs.

CDR3 size: 14 residues. Germline V gene data show CDR1 as SGHKS and CDR2 as YYEKEE (reference sequence). With V trimmed by 6 bases and J by 4 bases, 5 bases remained unmatched. Seattle cases were enrolled at active infection and followed longitudinally. The V call is TRBV5-5, the J call TRBJ1-4; 8 bases map to TRBD1. The origin of this receptor is a woman between 25 and 40 years old with COVID-19, enrolled during active disease. The sequenced material came from peripheral blood. The CDR3 is CASTVDRGNEKLFF. In nucleotides, the CDR3 is TGTGCCAGCACCGTCGACAGGGGTAATGAAAAACTGTTTTTT. Combining the CDR3 with reference TRBV5-5 and TRBJ1-4 gives the whole variable domain DAGVTQSPTHLIKTRGQQVTLRCSPISGHKSVSWYQQVLGQGPQFIFQYYEKEERGRGNFPDRFSARQFPNYSSELNVNALLLGDSALYLCASTVDRGNEKLFFGSGTQLSVL.